In this sample, the clone carrying this T cell receptor beta chain turned up once. The sample originates from a study of blood T cell repertoires in COVID-19. Study summary: The origin of the acute and convalescent COVID-19 samples was the United States, Italy and Spain.

In the original processing: It was from reference gene primer amplification that nucleated cell counts were estimated. Assay: immunoSEQ multiplex PCR; the TCRdb copy retains only in-frame clones and omits some. V, J and clone size were drawn from that table, and D and trimming were deduced from the DNA. This table has nearly 15,000 clones, about 91% appearing once. The germline gives CDR1 MNHNY, CDR2 SVGAGI (reference sequence). This CDR3 is built from 13 residues. The V end lost 1 base, the J end lost 3 bases, and 5 bases lay between the germline ends. The chain is built from TRBV6-6 and TRBJ2-3; D gene unclear. The material sequenced was peripheral blood. The source of this sequence is a human donor in a cohort sampled during active COVID-19. This chain's CDR3 is CASSYFRTDTQYF. In DNA, the CDR3 is TGTGCCAGCAGTTACTTTCGGACAGATACGCAGTATTTT.